This T cell receptor beta chain was found in a study of OX40 agonist ivuxolimab in advanced cancers. Across the whole study: Ivuxolimab, an antibody acting as an agonist of OX40 (CD134), was used to treat patients. Checkpoint inhibitors had been given previously to about 38% of patients.

Autoimmune disease history or systemic immunosuppression was exclusionary. Trimming removed 6 bases from V and 3 bases from J, with 15 bases in between. The CDR3 has 15 residues. Germline V lookup: CDR1 SGHAT, CDR2 FQNNGV. The table came from immunoSEQ multiplex PCR; TCRdb's copy has only in-frame clones and leaves some out. The data contain 60,000 to 70,000 clones, more than 75% of them singletons. Findings and caveats of the study: Researchers report that CD8+ T cells had, on average, more expanded clones than CD4+.

Points on this clone: The antigen is unknown.

The material sequenced was CD4+ or CD8+ T cells sorted from blood, taken in a trial of the OX40 agonist ivuxolimab. The V gene is TRBV11-2, the J gene TRBJ2-1, with unresolved D. The TCR originated in an adult with an advanced solid tumor such as melanoma, head and neck, liver or kidney cancer. In nucleotides, the CDR3 is TGTGCCAGCAGTCACCGAGTAGGGTACTACAATGAGCAGTTCTTC. This encodes CASSHRVGYYNEQFF. The whole variable domain, remainder taken from reference TRBV11-2 and TRBJ2-1, is EAGVAQSPRYKIIEKRQSVAFWCNPISGHATLYWYQQILGQGPKLLIQFQNNGVVDDSQLPKDRFSAERLKGVDSTLKIQPAKLEDSAVYLCASSHRVGYYNEQFFGPGTRLTVL.